Each of the 6 T cell receptor beta chains below was sequenced from the same sample in a study of control samples from healthy donors and cancer patients (dated by TCRdb to between 2020 and 2021). To prepare the library, the immunoSEQ multiplex PCR assay was applied. TCRdb limited this immuneACCESS table to in-frame rearrangements with V and J called. A share of clones is missing; checked studies link under half to unresolved V genes, and the rest is unexplained. The sample table shows about 44,000 clones, and about 90% are seen once. 10% of the sample is taken by the ten largest. Sequencing input: PBMCs. The receptor set was obtained from a woman aged 55-75 years with lung cancer.

The chain links TRBV4-1 to TRBJ2-3; TRBD2 aligns across 10 bases. The length of the CDR3 is 16 residues. Germline CDR1 reads MGHRA; CDR2 reads YSYEKL. The ends lost 0 bases at V and 2 bases at J; junction bases unmatched: 2. CDR3 region: CASSQEAGGFTDTQYF. In DNA form, the CDR3 reads TGCGCCAGCAGCCAAGAAGCGGGAGGGTTCACAGATACGCAGTATTTT.

This chain uses TRBV6-1 with TRBJ2-5; 7 bases map to TRBD1. Per the germline V gene, CDR1 is MNHNS and CDR2 is SASEGT. This CDR3 region has 13 residues. The V gene end was trimmed by 1 base and the J gene end by 4 bases; junction bases not matched to a gene: 0. The CDR3 DNA sequence: TGTGCCAGCAGTGAAGGACAGGGAGAGACCCAGTACTTC. It encodes CASSEGQGETQYF.

The V gene is TRBV11-2, the J gene TRBJ2-7; TRBD1 or TRBD2 may be the D gene (5 bases each). The CDR3 totals 14 residues. In germline, CDR1 is SGHAT, CDR2 FQNNGV. The V and J ends lost 2 bases and 6 bases respectively, with 14 bases between them. As DNA, the CDR3 is TGTGCCAGCAGCTTAACCGGGACGGCGGGCGAGCAGTACTTC. Translated, it gives CASSLTGTAGEQYF.

The rearrangement links TRBV21-1 to TRBJ2-1; the table calls TRBD1, which could not be checked here. TRBV21-1 counts as a pseudogene. CDR3 size: 15 residues. DNA for the CDR3: TGTGCCAGCAGCAGTTGGGGGCGTCCCTACAATGAGCAGTTCTTC. As protein: CASSSWGRPYNEQFF.

V and J are TRBV9 and TRBJ2-5, with D unclear. Germline V gives CDR1 SGDLS, CDR2 YYNGEE. This CDR3 is 17 amino acids long. Trimming pared 4 bases from V and 2 bases from J, leaving 21 bases between. The CDR3 bases are TGTGCCAGCAGCCATTCACTTACGGCGGATGGGCAAGAGACCCAGTACTTC. Residues: CASSHSLTADGQETQYF.

This clone has only a few counts. The chain has TRBV7-9 and TRBJ1-2; 7 bases agree with TRBD1. Per germline, CDR1 SEHNR and CDR2 FQNEAQ (reference sequence). This CDR3 has 14 amino acids. V lost 0 bases and J lost 3; bases outside the gene matches: 1. CDR3 amino acids: CASSLAGGYYGYTF. Written as DNA, the CDR3 is TGTGCCAGCAGCTTAGCAGGGGGCTACTATGGCTACACCTTC.